The rows below give T cell receptor beta chains drawn from one sample of a study of blood T cell repertoires in COVID-19. Produced via immunoSEQ multiplex PCR; TCRdb's table is partial and in-frame only. This repertoire shows 150,000 to 200,000 clones, about four fifths found once; its top ten account for 12%. The sample comprised PBMCs or T cells enriched from blood (not recorded which). The receptors derive from a man in his forties or fifties who had recovered from COVID-19. Both conserved end residues are part of each CDR3. D genes are given only for firm matches. Some rows have no size entry. The others give once, few or many, or a class for an expanded clone.

>17|TRBD1|TRBV6-1|-|TRBJ2-6
CASSGTGAPSGANVLTF
TGTGCCAGCAGTGGAACAGGGGCCCCCTCTGGGGCCAACGTCCTGACTTTC
>13|TRBD1|TRBV6-5|-|TRBJ1-1
CASSPTQGRGAFF
TGTGCCAGCAGTCCTACACAGGGGAGAGGGGCTTTCTTT
>14|TRBD1|TRBV29-1|-|TRBJ2-7
CSVLGTGSSYEQYF
TGCAGCGTTCTCGGGACAGGCAGCTCCTACGAGCAGTACTTC
>13|TRBD1|TRBV28|-|TRBJ2-1
CASRRTGDHEQFF
TGTGCCAGCAGGCGGACAGGGGACCATGAGCAGTTCTTC
>13|-|TRBV24-1|-|TRBJ2-7
CATSDQQGGEQYF
TGTGCCACCAGTGACCAACAGGGTGGCGAGCAGTACTTC
>15|TRBD1|TRBV10-1|-|TRBJ2-2
CASSKGDRATGELFF
TGCGCCAGCTCCAAAGGGGACAGGGCCACCGGGGAGCTGTTTTTT
>21|TRBD1|TRBV18|-|TRBJ1-6
CASSPNLVGTEKNSYNSPLHF
TGTGCCAGCTCACCAAATCTCGTCGGGACAGAAAAAAACTCCTATAATTCACCCCTCCACTTT
>16|-|TRBV6-2/TRBV6-3|-|TRBJ1-2
CASSYSSRVDRYGYTF
TGTGCCAGCAGTTACTCCTCGAGAGTCGACAGATATGGCTACACCTTC
>16|TRBD2|TRBV24-1|few|TRBJ2-5
CATSFTIAGRGETQYF
TGTGCCACCAGTTTCACAATAGCGGGGCGGGGGGAGACCCAGTACTTC
>16|TRBD1|TRBV18|-|TRBJ1-2
CASSPQGTGSGYGYTF
TGTGCCAGCTCGCCCCAGGGGACAGGGAGTGGCTATGGCTACACCTTC
>16|TRBD1|TRBV15|-|TRBJ1-2
CATSRDKAGGSSGYTF
TGTGCCACCAGCAGAGATAAGGCAGGGGGGTCCAGTGGCTACACCTTC
>15|-|TRBV9|-|TRBJ1-6
CASSVALQGSSPLHF
TGTGCCAGCAGCGTAGCTTTGCAGGGAAGTTCACCCCTCCACTTT
>15|TRBD2|TRBV7-3|-|TRBJ2-1
CASSMSGGYDNEQFF
TGTGCCAGCAGCATGTCCGGGGGGTATGACAATGAGCAGTTCTTC
>16|TRBD1|TRBV5-1|-|TRBJ2-3
CASSRTGGADTDTQYF
TGCGCCAGCAGCCGTACAGGGGGCGCGGACACAGATACGCAGTATTTT
>17|TRBD1|TRBV18|-|TRBJ1-5
CASSGRDRHHSNQPQHF
TGTGCCAGCTCAGGCAGGGACAGGCATCATAGCAATCAGCCCCAGCATTTT
>14|TRBD1|TRBV10-3|-|TRBJ2-7
CAIRWGQGAYEQYF
TGTGCCATCAGGTGGGGACAGGGGGCCTACGAGCAGTACTTC
>14|-|TRBV5-6|-|TRBJ1-2
CASSPRGANYGYTF
TGTGCCAGCAGTCCCCGGGGGGCTAACTATGGCTACACCTTC
>18|TRBD2|TRBV5-1|-|TRBJ2-1
CASSLTWSSGGFFNEQFF
TGCGCCAGCAGCTTAACGTGGTCTAGCGGGGGGTTTTTCAATGAGCAGTTCTTC
>12|-|TRBV12-3/TRBV12-4|-|TRBJ1-3
CASSFGGNTIYF
TGTGCCAGCAGTTTTGGCGGAAACACCATATATTTT
>16|-|TRBV5-1|-|TRBJ1-1
CASSFGSDTQNTEAFF
TGCGCCAGCAGCTTCGGTTCGGACACACAGAACACTGAAGCTTTCTTT
>16|TRBD1|TRBV27|-|TRBJ1-4
CASSWTGVVTNEKLFF
TGTGCCAGCAGTTGGACAGGGGTAGTGACTAATGAAAAACTGTTTTTT
>13|-|TRBV19|-|TRBJ1-5
CASSINRDQPQHF
TGTGCCAGTAGTATAAACAGGGATCAGCCCCAGCATTTT
>14|-|TRBV10-1|-|TRBJ2-2
CASSFGPSAGELFF
TGCGCCAGCAGTTTTGGGCCTAGCGCCGGGGAGCTGTTTTTT